This T cell receptor (beta chain) is from a study of cytomegalovirus exposure and HLA in healthy donors. General observations from the study: With later analysis, a missense DCLRE1C variant became linked to TCR beta V- and J-gene trimming.

Details on this clone: The antigen remains undetermined.

Primers: 60 Vbeta forward and 13 Jbeta reverse. Method: immunoSEQ multiplex PCR; TCRdb's copy keeps in-frame clones and lacks some. This sample carries 150,000 to 200,000 clones, about three quarters of them seen once, and the ten largest clones take approximately 3.1%. V lost 7 bases and J lost 7, with 11 bases in between. CDR1 and CDR2 from the germline V gene are SNHLY and FYNNEI. The CDR3 spans 12 residues. The gene calls are TRBV2 and TRBJ2-1; D remains ambiguous. Material: PBMCs. The receptor was isolated from a woman between 35 and 50 years old in good health and CMV-seronegative. DNA of the CDR3: TGTGCCAGCATTAGTCTCGGGAATGAGCAGTTCTTC. Encoded protein: CASISLGNEQFF.